This T cell receptor (beta chain) was recorded in a study of blood T cell repertoires in COVID-19. On the study more broadly: Italy, Spain and the United States were the sources of the convalescent and acute COVID-19 samples.

CDR1 and CDR2 (germline): SGHVS, FQNEAQ. The J segment lost 4 bases and the V segment lost 4 bases, leaving 7 bases of the junction unmatched. The CDR3 has 17 residues. TCRdb's copy holds only in-frame clones and misses some; the assay was immunoSEQ multiplex PCR. This table holds over 75,000 clones, around 80% found once. The J gene is TRBJ2-1, the V gene TRBV7-8; 13 nucleotides agree with TRBD2. The receptor's source is a woman between 50 and 59 years old with acute or convalescent COVID-19. The sequenced sample was peripheral blood. The DNA of the CDR3 is TGTGCCAGCAGCTCGACTAGCGGGGGGCTACCTTACAATGAGCAGTTCTTC. Translation: CASSSTSGGLPYNEQFF.